The subject of this entry is one TCR beta chain. The antigen it binds to is not known. No much larger clonotype is one base removed from it; base qualities were not supplied. V is shortened by 2 bases, J by 2 bases, and the region joining them spans 13 bases. The CDR3 holds 15 amino acids from the cysteine to the phenylalanine. Of the read, only the CDR3 DNA is kept; its 45 bases are in frame from base 1. CDR1 and CDR2 (KGHSH, LQKENI) derive from the germline V gene. In total, 630 or so healthy bone marrow donors made up the cohort. At the time of sampling, every cohort member was nominally healthy, though immune exposures that went unrecorded were likely present. CMV serostatus was positive for about 300 and negative for about half of the roughly 670 cohort members, and was not recorded for this donor. Every donor gave a peripheral blood sample, and the peripheral blood mononuclear cells from that sample were used for TCR beta sequencing. Genomic DNA extraction from the blood cell samples was performed with the Qiagen DNeasy Blood Extraction Kit.

This record belongs to a study of cytomegalovirus exposure and HLA in healthy donors (dated by TCRdb to 2015 to 2018). The study in broad terms: According to an earlier analysis of a few hundred of the donors, roughly 180 million T cells yielded 117 million unique TCR beta sequences and approximately 300 Gb of sequence data. The genetic ancestry cluster associated with self-reported Caucasian donors included about 84% of the roughly 400 genotyped donors. Along with the approximately 650-subject first cohort, a separate validation cohort of more than 90 different subjects was used. To decide whether each TCR beta V gene segment behaved as functional or pseudogenic, an earlier analysis of approximately 620 of the donors relied on high-throughput TCR beta sequencing. The study used immunosequencing to profile the T cell repertoires of around 600 subjects and linked those repertoires to cytomegalovirus serostatus. Typing coverage differed by locus: A, B, C, DRB1 and DQB1 were typed in roughly 620-630 donors, DQA1 in approximately 520, DPA1 in 600 to 610, and DPB1 in 450 to 490. A later analysis re-analyzed previously published TCR beta repertoires from roughly 630 donors and added high-resolution HLA genotyping to study TCR occurrence patterns. On average, roughly 240,000 unique TCR beta nucleotide sequences were sequenced per donor among 300 to 500 genotyped donors of the cohort, with about 19% of those sequences being non-productive. Several DR-DQ haplotypes were treated as single units for association and clustering because of strong linkage in the cohort. Rather than drawing on any new phenotypic data, the later analysis identified candidate immune exposures from TCR beta sequences and the way those sequences occurred across donors. The study aimed to test whether cataloging public T cell receptors could reveal signatures of past pathogen exposure. In a later genetic analysis, genome-wide SNP genotypes for 398 of the 666 donors were used, and that subset was treated as a discovery cohort. An early release covering roughly 640 HLA-typed donors comprised around 300 gigabases of sequencing data and 65 million to 100 million unique TCR sequences. HLA typing covered class I and class II loci at four-digit resolution. The study combined high-throughput TCR immunosequencing, statistical association of individual TCRs with disease status, and machine learning to predict cytomegalovirus infection status. All discovery cohort repertoires had been generated on a single sequencing platform. Alongside the repertoire data, information on donor age, sex, ethnicity and CMV serostatus was compiled. What the authors observed across the whole study: The cohort was sequenced for TCR beta chains only, and without alpha or paired-chain data the features that could be detected were limited. HLA typing was unavailable for some donors at each locus, so association tests used only the typed subset. A further reported finding was that TCR beta sequences accurately predicted the HLA-A and HLA-B alleles for most subjects in the first cohort. A later genetic analysis associated a missense DCLRE1C variant with V-gene and J-gene trimming of TCR beta chains, and an independent cohort replicated the association. The authors suggested that the approach could potentially be generalized to other disease states and immunological phenotypes. A few of the identified cytomegalovirus-associated TCR beta chains were confirmed in vitro to be specific for cytomegalovirus antigens. Broadly in line with IMGT annotations, most TCR beta V segments showed up in productive rearrangements about 90% or about 30% of the time in an earlier analysis of some 590 of the donors. Cytomegalovirus status was reported to be diagnosed by the classifier with high specificity and sensitivity in both the original and validation cohorts. The sequencing pipeline was judged likely to have produced a cluster of highly shared sequence variants as a technical artifact. A later analysis found that most CMV-associated TCR beta chains appeared HLA-restricted, with HLA associations seemingly driven largely by CMV exposure. According to a later analysis, TCR association rates differed among HLA loci, with DRB1 alleles showing the most associated TCRs and HLA-C alleles showing the fewest. According to a later analysis, parvovirus B19, influenza, CMV and Epstein-Barr virus appeared linked to several top co-occurrence clusters. Immune exposure information for the cohort was limited to CMV serostatus. Compared with equally common non-associated chains, HLA-associated TCR beta chains in a later analysis were more clonally expanded and had lower generation probabilities. Linkage disequilibrium might explain the correlated functional status among segregating V segments, but an unknown experimental factor could not be excluded. Roughly 17 rarely observed V segments, including chromosome 9 orphons, were excluded from the earlier analysis of 550 to 700 of the donors because counts were too low. While some public TCRs were present in many individuals, most TCR sequences turned up only very rarely across donors. A later analysis associated 16,951 TCR beta sequences with specific HLA alleles at a false discovery rate of 0.05. Presence/absence analyses assumed roughly uniform sequencing depth across donors, an assumption that may not hold. A total of roughly 160 TCR beta chains were listed by the study as associated with cytomegalovirus. Strong co-occurrence of HLA alleles, especially DR and DQ, made assigning TCR associations to individual alleles difficult. Compared with the approximately 700-donor mean, donors in an Asian-associated ancestry cluster had fewer N-insertions in productive TCRs, according to a later genetic analysis. Because the 87-base-pair reads could not distinguish some IMGT-functional V segments, including TRBV6-2 and TRBV6-3, those segments were excluded.

Library creation used the immunoSEQ multiplex PCR assay. For the multiplex PCR, a mixture combining 60 forward primers for TCR Vbeta segments and 13 reverse primers for TCR Jbeta segments was used. The CDR3 region of rearranged TCR beta genes was amplified from genomic DNA with a multiplex PCR assay. On the Illumina HiSeq System, the amplified TCR beta libraries were sequenced as 87-base-pair reads. Turning to the authors' computational methods: In a later analysis, 70 million to 95 million unique TCR beta chains were counted across the approximately 620 repertoires, and roughly 10 million of these chains were shared by at least two donors. A nearest-neighbor algorithm error-corrected the raw reads and collapsed the reads into unique sequences, merging closely related sequences to remove PCR and sequencing errors. V, D and J gene segments were assigned by aligning CDR3 sequences to IMGT reference sequences. For a sequence to be retained, a match of at least six nucleotides was required to both a V gene segment and a J gene segment. A rearrangement counted as productive if the CDR3 had no stop codons and remained in frame with V and J, and every other rearrangement counted as non-productive. Following IMGT convention, CDR3 was defined as the stretch from the second conserved V-encoded cysteine to the conserved J-encoded phenylalanine. The earlier analysis of about 570 of the donors excluded any sequence lacking an unambiguous match to a single V gene segment. In an earlier analysis of several hundred of the donors, V segments were called functional above 56.7% productive rearrangements and were called segregating when the between-donor standard deviation exceeded 5%. A statistical classification framework was developed to diagnose cytomegalovirus status using the catalog of TCR beta chain sequences. In a later analysis, V and J genes were assigned by comparing TCR nucleotide sequences against IMGT/GENE-DB human TR gene sequences. A later analysis assigned CDR3 sequences and most-parsimonious VDJ recombination scenarios with the TCRdist pipeline. In a later analysis, each TCR beta chain was defined by its CDR3 amino acid sequence together with its V-gene family, and reads lacking a unique V-gene family were excluded. As a way to deal with suspected cross-contamination and a sequencing artifact, a later analysis dropped approximately 590 nucleotide sequences that were highly shared and had low generation probability. In a later analysis, a clonal expansion index was calculated for each public chain from normalized within-repertoire ranks of inferred template counts. In a later analysis, generation probabilities were computed with a VDJ recombination model fitted to out-of-frame rearrangements, and the resulting probabilities were checked against IGoR. In a later analysis, hypergeometric tests were used to score TCR-TCR, TCR-HLA and TCR-CMV co-occurrence, with a repertoire-size bias correction applied to TCR pairs. A later analysis estimated false discovery rates by permuting HLA or CMV assignments 20 times. In a later analysis, co-occurring TCRs were grouped using DBSCAN, with TCRdist sequence similarity added in when clustering inside HLA-allele-positive subsets. For co-occurrence clustering, repertoires with fewer than 30,000 or more than 120,000 public chains were excluded, along with roughly 5 repertoires with anomalous nucleotide sharing. What TCRdb holds here is the immuneACCESS table cut down to in-frame rearrangements. Part of the clones is not present; checked against another copy, under half of the missing clones reflect an unresolved V gene, and the others are unexplained. Clonal size and the V and J genes are those of that table, whereas D and trimming came from the DNA. The sample includes roughly 150,000 clones, with just under 80% observed a single time. The top ten clones comprise less than 5% of the sample.

The TCR sequence derives from a man between 25 and 39 years old in good health. Sequencing used PBMCs. This chain joins TRBV18 to TRBJ2-7; 7 matching bases give a weak D call of TRBD1. In nucleotides, the sequence is TGTGCCAGCTCACCATCAGGGGGGACGACCTACGAGCAGTACTTC. The translation is CASSPSGGTTYEQYF.